This T cell receptor beta chain originates from a study of OX40 agonist ivuxolimab in advanced cancers. The V end was cut by 5 bases, the J end by 3 bases, with 17 bases between. The CDR3 is made up of 15 amino acids. Germline V gives CDR1 MDHEN, CDR2 SYDVKM. Baseline, cycle 4 day 1, and cycle 7 day 1 were the blood sampling points. Sequenced by immunoSEQ multiplex PCR; TCRdb stores in-frame clones only, minus some. The sample lists 75,000 to 80,000 clones, about 80% occurring once. The rearrangement uses TRBV28 and TRBJ2-7; either TRBD1 or TRBD2 may fit D (5 bases each). Sequenced material: CD4+ or CD8+ T cells sorted from blood, taken in a trial of the OX40 agonist ivuxolimab. The sequence was obtained from an adult with an advanced solid tumor such as melanoma, head and neck, liver or kidney cancer. This chain's CDR3 is CASSALGTANYEQYF. Written as DNA, the CDR3 is TGTGCCAGCAGTGCCCTCGGGACCGCTAACTACGAGCAGTACTTC.